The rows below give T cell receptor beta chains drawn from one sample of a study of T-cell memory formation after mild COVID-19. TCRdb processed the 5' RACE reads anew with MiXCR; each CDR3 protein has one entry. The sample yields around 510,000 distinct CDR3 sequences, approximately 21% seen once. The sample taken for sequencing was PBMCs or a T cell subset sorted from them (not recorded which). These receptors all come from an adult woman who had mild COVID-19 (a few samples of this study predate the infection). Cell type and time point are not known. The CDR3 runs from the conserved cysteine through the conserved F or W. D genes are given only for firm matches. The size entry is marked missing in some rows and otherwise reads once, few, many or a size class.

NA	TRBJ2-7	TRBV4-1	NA	TGCGCCAGCAGCCAAGAACCAGGGTCGACCTACGAGCAGTACTTC	CASSQEPGSTYEQYF
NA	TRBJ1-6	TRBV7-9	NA	TGTGCCACCAAGGCATGGGTGAACTATTCACCCCTCCACTTT	CATKAWVNYSPLHF
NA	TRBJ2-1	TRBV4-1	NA	TGCGCCAGCAGCCCCGGACAGTCCTACAATGAGCAGTTCTTC	CASSPGQSYNEQFF
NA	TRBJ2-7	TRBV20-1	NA	TGCAGTGCTAGTAAGAGATTTCCGAGCTCCTACGAGCAGTACTTC	CSASKRFPSSYEQYF
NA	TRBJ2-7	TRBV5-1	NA	TGCGCCAGCAGCTTGACAGTAGAGTACGAGCAGTACTTC	CASSLTVEYEQYF
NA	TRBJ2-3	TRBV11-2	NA	TGTGCCAGCAGCCGGATACAGGGTCCGGTTTCTAGCACAGATACGCAGTATTTT	CASSRIQGPVSSTDTQYF
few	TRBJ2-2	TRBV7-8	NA	TGTGCCAGCAGCTTAGAGGCCGGAGGGGGGAACACCGGGGAGCTGTTTTTT	CASSLEAGGGNTGELFF
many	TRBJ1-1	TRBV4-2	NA	TGTGCCAGCAGCCAAGGGACCCCCCGCGGCATGGGGAACACTGAAGCTTTCTTT	CASSQGTPRGMGNTEAFF
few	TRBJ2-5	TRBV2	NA	TGTGCCAGCAGTGTGGCTAGGGAACGGGAGACCCAGTACTTC	CASSVARERETQYF
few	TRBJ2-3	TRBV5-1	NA	TGCGCCAGCAGAAACCGGGAGCACACAGATACGCAGTATTTT	CASRNREHTDTQYF
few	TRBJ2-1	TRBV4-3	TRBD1	TGCGCCAGCAGCCAAGAAGAAGTCAGGGGACAGAACTACAATGAGCAGTTCTTC	CASSQEEVRGQNYNEQFF
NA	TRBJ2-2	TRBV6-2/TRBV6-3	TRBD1	TGTGCCAGCAGTTACTCCCGGACAGGGGCCGCATATTTCCCCGGGGAGCTGTTTTTT	CASSYSRTGAAYFPGELFF
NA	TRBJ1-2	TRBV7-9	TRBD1	TGTGCCAGCAGCATCCTATACCGACAGGGGAAAGGCTACACCTTC	CASSILYRQGKGYTF
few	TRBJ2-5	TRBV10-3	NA	TGTGCCATCAGTTGGAGGGAGCAAGAGACCCAGTACTTC	CAISWREQETQYF
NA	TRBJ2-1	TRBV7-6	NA	TGTGCCAGCAGCTTTAGAGCGGGTTCCTCCTACAATGAGCAGTTCTTC	CASSFRAGSSYNEQFF
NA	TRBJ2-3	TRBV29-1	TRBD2	TGCAGCGACGGGACTAGCGGAGGGGGTAGAGCAGATACGCAGTATTTT	CSDGTSGGGRADTQYF
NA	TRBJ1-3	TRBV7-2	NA	TGTGCCAGCAGCTTAGACGGGACAACTGGAAACACCATATATTTT	CASSLDGTTGNTIYF
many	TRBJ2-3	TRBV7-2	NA	TGTGCCAGCAGCCAGGGACTTCGCACAGATACGCAGTATTTT	CASSQGLRTDTQYF
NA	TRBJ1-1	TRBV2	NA	TGTGCCAGCAGTGAATGGGCTCCGGGAAACCCCGAAGCTTTCTTT	CASSEWAPGNPEAFF
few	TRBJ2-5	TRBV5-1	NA	TGCGCCAGCAGCTTGGCCAGTCTCGGGACCCAGTACTTC	CASSLASLGTQYF
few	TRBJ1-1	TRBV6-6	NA	TGTGCCAGCAGAACTCACGAGGGCAGTGAAGCTTTCTTT	CASRTHEGSEAFF
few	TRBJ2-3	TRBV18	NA	TGTGCCAGCTCACCAGGGTTCCCAGATACGCAGTATTTT	CASSPGFPDTQYF
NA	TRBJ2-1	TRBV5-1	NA	TGCGCCAGCAGCTTAGTGGGCCCTTCGAAGGAGCAGTTCTTC	CASSLVGPSKEQFF
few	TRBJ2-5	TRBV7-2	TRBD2	TGTGCCAGCAGCTTAGCAGCACGGGGGGTCCAAGAGACCCAGTACTTC	CASSLAARGVQETQYF
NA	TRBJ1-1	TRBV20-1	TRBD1	TGCAGTGCTGGACGGGGACAGGGGCCCCCGGGAACTGAAGCTTTCTTT	CSAGRGQGPPGTEAFF
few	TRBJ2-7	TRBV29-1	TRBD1	TGCAGCGTTGGGACAGGGGACTCCTACGAGCAGTACTTC	CSVGTGDSYEQYF